Below, 8 T cell receptor beta chains from the same sample are listed, as sequenced in a study of cytomegalovirus exposure and HLA in healthy donors. The study ran its PCR with 60 Vbeta and 13 Jbeta primers. The data were produced by immunoSEQ multiplex PCR, yet TCRdb's version contains in-frame clones alone and is incomplete. The sample records approximately 160,000 clones, roughly 79% being singletons. Sequencing used PBMCs. The source of these receptors is a woman between 40 and 55 years old in good health and CMV-seropositive.

The V gene is TRBV5-4, the J gene TRBJ1-3, with a possible D match to TRBD1 (5 bases). The CDR3 runs 17 residues. Germline V lookup: CDR1 SGHNT, CDR2 YYREEE (reference sequence). Trimming shortened V by 0 bases and J by 3 bases, and 16 bases separated the two germline ends. CDR3 bases: TGTGCCAGCAGCTTGGCATCATCATCAGGGTATGGAAACACCATATATTTT. Amino acid sequence: CASSLASSSGYGNTIYF.

The chain links TRBV28 to TRBJ2-5, with 13 bases lining up with TRBD2. Germline V gene sequence: CDR1 MDHEN, CDR2 SYDVKM. The CDR3 runs 16 residues. The V segment lost 6 bases and the J segment 3 bases; nucleotides outside the gene matches: 7. The CDR3, as DNA: TGTGCCAGCAGCAGTACTAGCGGGGGGGGAAAAGAGACCCAGTACTTC. It translates to CASSSTSGGGKETQYF.

The chain employs TRBV15 and TRBJ1-6; TRBD1 matches at 7 bases. The V gene end was trimmed by 4 bases and the J gene end by 9 bases; junction bases not matched to a gene: 9. The CDR3 length is 15 residues. From germline, CDR1 is LNHNV and CDR2 YYDKDF (reference sequence). The CDR3 protein is CATSTRQGEGSPLHF. For the CDR3, the DNA is TGTGCCACCAGCACCCGACAGGGCGAAGGTTCACCCCTCCACTTT.

J is TRBJ2-7 and V is TRBV20-1, with TRBD2 as a possible D gene (5 bases). The CDR3 totals 11 residues. CDR1 DFQATT and CDR2 SNEGSKA come from the germline V gene (reference sequence). The germline V and J ends were trimmed by 5 bases and 4 bases, with 9 bases remaining between them. The DNA of the CDR3 is TGCAGTGCTGAGGACTTATACGAGCAGTACTTC. Translating it yields CSAEDLYEQYF.

This clone was seen a few times. The V and J genes are TRBV2 and TRBJ1-4; a weak D match, TRBD1 (5 bases). Germline CDR1 SNHLY, CDR2 FYNNEI. The CDR3 is 15 residues long. V was shortened by 1 base and J by 9 bases, with 15 bases between the two germline ends. The CDR3 region has the DNA TGTGCCAGCAGTGAAGTGGAGCGGGGGGGGAAAAAACTGTTTTTT. Its translation is CASSEVERGGKKLFF.

V gene TRBV6-6 combines with J gene TRBJ1-2; 7 bases match TRBD1. The germline CDR1 and CDR2 sequences are MNHNY and SVGAGI (reference sequence). The CDR3 consists of 15 residues. V lost 6 bases, J lost 4 bases, and 11 bases stayed unmatched. DNA of the CDR3: TGTGCCAGCAGCCATAAGACCGGGACAGTCTATGGCTACACCTTC. This translates into CASSHKTGTVYGYTF.

This clone was recorded a few times. This rearrangement joins TRBV9 to TRBJ1-6; possible D gene TRBD1, 5 bases. Germline values: CDR1 SGDLS, CDR2 YYNGEE. Trimming shortened V by 0 bases and J by 7 bases, and 8 bases separated the two germline ends. This CDR3 has 14 residues. The CDR3 here is CASSVGQLNSPLHF. CDR3 coding DNA: TGTGCCAGCAGCGTAGGACAGTTAAATTCACCCCTCCACTTT.

This sequence joins TRBV19 and TRBJ2-7; 9 nucleotides align to TRBD1. Germline V gene data show CDR1 as LNHDA and CDR2 as SQIVND (reference sequence). CDR3 size: 15 residues. Trimming removed 5 bases from V and 4 bases from J; junction bases left unmatched: 9. The CDR3 here is CASSATGTGYYEQYF. The DNA of the CDR3 is TGTGCCAGTAGTGCCACCGGGACAGGGTATTACGAGCAGTACTTC.